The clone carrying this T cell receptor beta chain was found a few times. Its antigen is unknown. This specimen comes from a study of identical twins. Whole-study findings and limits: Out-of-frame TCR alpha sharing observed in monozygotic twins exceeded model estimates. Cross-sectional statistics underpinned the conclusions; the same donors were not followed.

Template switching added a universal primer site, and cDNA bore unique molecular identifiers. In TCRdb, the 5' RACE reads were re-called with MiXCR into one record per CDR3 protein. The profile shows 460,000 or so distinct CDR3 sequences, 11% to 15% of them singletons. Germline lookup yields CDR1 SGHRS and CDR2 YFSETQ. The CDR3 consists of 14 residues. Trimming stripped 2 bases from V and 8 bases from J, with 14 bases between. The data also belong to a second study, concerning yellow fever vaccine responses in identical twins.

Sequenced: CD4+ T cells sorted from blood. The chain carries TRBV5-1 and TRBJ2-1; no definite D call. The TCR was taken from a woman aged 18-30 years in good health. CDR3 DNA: TGCGCCAGCAGCTTAGGGTCTTACACTGATGAGCAGTTCTTC. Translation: CASSLGSYTDEQFF.